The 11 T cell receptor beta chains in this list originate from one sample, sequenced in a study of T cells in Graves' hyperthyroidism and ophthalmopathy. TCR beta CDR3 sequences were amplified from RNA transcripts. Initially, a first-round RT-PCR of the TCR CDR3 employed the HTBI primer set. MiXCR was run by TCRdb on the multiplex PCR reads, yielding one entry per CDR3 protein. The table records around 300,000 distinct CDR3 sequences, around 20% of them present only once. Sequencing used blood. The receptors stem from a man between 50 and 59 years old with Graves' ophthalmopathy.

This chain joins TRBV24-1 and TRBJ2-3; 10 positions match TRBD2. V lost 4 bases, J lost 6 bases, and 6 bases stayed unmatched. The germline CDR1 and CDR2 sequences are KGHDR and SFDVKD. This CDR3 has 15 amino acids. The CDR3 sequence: CATSDSGRAADTQYF. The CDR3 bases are TGTGCCACCAGTGACAGCGGGAGGGCCGCGGATACGCAGTATTTT.

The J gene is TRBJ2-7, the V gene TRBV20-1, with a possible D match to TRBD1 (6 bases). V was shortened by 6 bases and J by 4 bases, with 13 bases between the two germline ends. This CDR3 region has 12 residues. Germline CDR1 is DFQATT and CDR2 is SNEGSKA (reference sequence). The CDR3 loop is CSAFVGAYEQYF. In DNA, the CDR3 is TGCAGTGCGTTTGTGGGGGCGTACGAGCAGTACTTC.

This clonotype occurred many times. The CDR3 bases are TGCGCCAGCAGCTTGGGACTAGCGGGCTTCACAGATACGCAGTATTTT. This translates into CASSLGLAGFTDTQYF. J is TRBJ2-3 and V is TRBV5-1, with 10 bases lining up with TRBD2. This CDR3 is built from 16 residues. V dropped 0 bases and J dropped 2; count of bases not matched to a gene: 3. CDR1 is SGHRS and CDR2 is YFSETQ in the germline V gene. The entire variable domain, with the rest obtained from reference TRBV5-1 and TRBJ2-3, is as follows: KAGVTQTPRYLIKTRGQQVTLSCSPISGHRSVSWYQQTPGQGLQFLFEYFSETQRNKGNFPGRFSGRQFSNSRSEMNVSTLELGDSALYLCASSLGLAGFTDTQYFGPGTRLTVL.

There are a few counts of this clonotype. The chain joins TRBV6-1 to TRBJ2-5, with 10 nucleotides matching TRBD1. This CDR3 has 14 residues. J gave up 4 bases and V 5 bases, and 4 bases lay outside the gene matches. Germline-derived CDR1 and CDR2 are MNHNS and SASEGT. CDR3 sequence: CASSLDRGVETQYF. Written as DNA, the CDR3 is TGTGCCAGCAGTCTGGACAGGGGGGTAGAGACCCAGTACTTC.

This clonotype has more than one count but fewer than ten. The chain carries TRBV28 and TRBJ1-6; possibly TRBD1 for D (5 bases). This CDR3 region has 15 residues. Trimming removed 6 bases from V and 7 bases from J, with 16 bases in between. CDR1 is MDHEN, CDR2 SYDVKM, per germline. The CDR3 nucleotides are TGTGCCAGCAGAAAAAACTGGCAGGGCAATTCACCCCTCCACTTT. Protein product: CASRKNWQGNSPLHF.

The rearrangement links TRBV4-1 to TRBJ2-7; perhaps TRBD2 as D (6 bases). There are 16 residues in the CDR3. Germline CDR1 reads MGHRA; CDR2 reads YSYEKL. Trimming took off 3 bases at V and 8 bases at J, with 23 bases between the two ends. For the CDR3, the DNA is TGCGCCAGCAGCCAGCTAAAAGAGGGGTGGAGGGCCAAGCAGTACTTC. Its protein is CASSQLKEGWRAKQYF.

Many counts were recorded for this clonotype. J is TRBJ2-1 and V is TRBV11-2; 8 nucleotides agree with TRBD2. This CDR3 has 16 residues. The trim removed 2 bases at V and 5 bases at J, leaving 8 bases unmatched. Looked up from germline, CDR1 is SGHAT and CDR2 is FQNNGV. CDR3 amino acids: CASSLRVGLGDNEQFF. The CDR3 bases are TGTGCCAGCAGCTTAAGGGTGGGACTAGGTGACAATGAGCAGTTCTTC. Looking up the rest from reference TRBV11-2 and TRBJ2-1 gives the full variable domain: EAGVAQSPRYKIIEKRQSVAFWCNPISGHATLYWYQQILGQGPKLLIQFQNNGVVDDSQLPKDRFSAERLKGVDSTLKIQPAKLEDSAVYLCASSLRVGLGDNEQFFGPGTRLTVL.

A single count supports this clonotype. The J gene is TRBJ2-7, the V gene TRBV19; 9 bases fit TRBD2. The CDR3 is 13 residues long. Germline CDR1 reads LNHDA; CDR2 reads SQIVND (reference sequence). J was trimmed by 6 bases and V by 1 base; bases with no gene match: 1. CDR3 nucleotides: TGTGCCAGTAGTATAGGAGCGGGAGGCGAGCAGTACTTC. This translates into CASSIGAGGEQYF. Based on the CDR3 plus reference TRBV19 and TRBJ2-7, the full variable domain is DGGITQSPKYLFRKEGQNVTLSCEQNLNHDAMYWYRQDPGQGLRLIYYSQIVNDFQKGDIAEGYSVSREKKESFPLTVTSAQKNPTAFYLCASSIGAGGEQYFGPGTRLTVT.

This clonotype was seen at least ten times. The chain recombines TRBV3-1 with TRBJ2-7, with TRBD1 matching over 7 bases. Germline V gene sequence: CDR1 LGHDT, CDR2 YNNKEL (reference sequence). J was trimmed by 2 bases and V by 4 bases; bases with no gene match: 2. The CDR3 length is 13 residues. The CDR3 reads CASSPQGAYEQYF. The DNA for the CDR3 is TGTGCCAGCAGCCCGCAGGGGGCCTACGAGCAGTACTTC.

As DNA, the CDR3 is TGTGCCAGCAGCTTGCTAGGGTTAAACATTCAGTACTTC. This sequence encodes CASSLLGLNIQYF. This chain links TRBV11-1 with TRBJ2-4; D remains unclear. The germline V gene encodes CDR1 SGHAT and CDR2 FQDESV (reference sequence). The CDR3 covers 13 residues. V was trimmed by 3 bases and J by 6 bases, leaving 9 bases between them.

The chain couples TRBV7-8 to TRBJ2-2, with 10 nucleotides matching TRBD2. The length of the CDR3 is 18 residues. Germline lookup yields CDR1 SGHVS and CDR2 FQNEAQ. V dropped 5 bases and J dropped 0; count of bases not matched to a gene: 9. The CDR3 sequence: CASSLRGTSVTNTGELFF. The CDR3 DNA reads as TGTGCCAGCAGCCTAAGAGGGACTAGCGTAACGAACACCGGGGAGCTGTTTTTT.